Below are 27 T cell receptor beta chains sequenced from a single sample in a study of molecular identifiers for immune sequencing clone quantification (dated by TCRdb to the late 2010s). The library was made by PCR. TCRdb records Illumina HiSeq 4000 as the sequencer. TCRdb reprocessing: public reads trimmed at Q25 with fastp, clones called with MiXCR, in-frame beta chains kept. Each CDR3 protein appears once, grouped with its most common genes and DNA. The sample includes just under 650,000 distinct CDR3 sequences, with 20% observed a single time. 0.75% to 0.95% of the sample belongs to the ten largest clones. What was sequenced was naive CD8+ T cells from blood, with Jurkat cell RNA spiked in. The cell subset or site label corresponds to: FACS-sorted CD8+CD4-CCR7+CD45RA+ naive T cells. The receptors derive from a human donor in good health. Some libraries in this study had Jurkat cell RNA spiked in.

Comment on this clonotype: This may arise from a read error, as a much more abundant clone is one base away. V gene TRBV5-6 combines with J gene TRBJ2-3; 9 nucleotides match TRBD2. This CDR3 is 18 amino acids long. Germline V gene data show CDR1 as SGHDT and CDR2 as YYEEEE. This CDR3 is CANSSMGDEAGGADTQYF. DNA for the CDR3: TGTGCCAACAGCTCAATGGGAGACGAAGCGGGAGGCGCAGATACGCAGTATTTT.

At least ten counts were recorded for this clonotype. J is TRBJ1-5 and V is TRBV20-1, with TRBD1 matching over 7 bases. The CDR3 has 17 residues. With 0 bases clipped from V and 6 bases from J, the junction kept 14 bases outside the gene matches. Germline CDR1 DFQATT, CDR2 SNEGSKA (reference sequence). The CDR3 protein is CSARDHQKGALGQPQHF. The CDR3 DNA sequence: TGCAGTGCTAGAGATCATCAAAAGGGGGCCCTTGGTCAGCCCCAGCATTTT.

Turning to this clonotype: A much larger clone sits a single nucleotide away, making a read error possible. The final CDR3 position lacks the conserved phenylalanine or tryptophan, pointing to a likely read error. The J gene is TRBJ2-7, the V gene TRBV6-2 or TRBV6-3; D remains unclear. V lost 10 bases and J 3 bases, leaving 10 bases between the germline ends. CDR1 MNHEY and CDR2 SVGEGT come from the germline V gene. The CDR3 consists of 11 residues. The CDR3 DNA follows: TGTGCCACTTCTTCGGTCTACGAGCAGTACCTC. Translated, it gives CATSSVYEQYL.

This clonotype was counted ten times or more. The chain has TRBV7-9 and TRBJ2-2, with D maybe TRBD1 (5 bases). V lost 5 bases and J 2 bases, leaving 12 bases between the germline ends. The CDR3 sequence is 15 residues long. The germline V gene encodes CDR1 SEHNR and CDR2 FQNEAQ (reference sequence). The chain's CDR3 is CASSPRTHNTGELFF. The CDR3 DNA reads as TGTGCCAGCAGCCCAAGGACACATAACACCGGGGAGCTGTTTTTT.

This clonotype was counted many times. The chain has TRBV4-3 and TRBJ1-4; D uncertain. Germline CDR1 LGHNA, CDR2 YSLEER. The CDR3 loop spans 15 amino acids. With 1 base removed from V and 4 bases from J, the gap between germline ends came to 10 bases. CDR3 DNA sequence: TGCGCCAGCAGCCAAGCGAGGACCGTTAATGAAAAACTGTTTTTT. This gives the protein CASSQARTVNEKLFF.

With regard to this clonotype: A much larger clone sits a single nucleotide away, making a read error possible. The rearrangement uses TRBV5-1 and TRBJ2-3; 11 bases agree with TRBD2. The CDR3 has 16 residues. The germline CDR1 and CDR2 sequences are SGHRS and YFSETQ. CDR3 sequence (DNA): TGCGCCAGCAGCTTCTTTAGCGGGGGGGCCACAGATGCGCAGTATTTT. This gives the protein CASSFFSGGATDAQYF.

This clonotype occurred many times. The chain carries TRBV28 and TRBJ2-3, with 11 bases matching TRBD2. Germline CDR1 and CDR2: MDHEN and SYDVKM. V lost 1 base, J lost 7 bases, and 7 bases stayed unmatched. This CDR3 region has 16 residues. This chain's CDR3 is CASSLFPSGRINTQYF. For the CDR3, the DNA is TGTGCCAGCAGTTTATTCCCTAGCGGGAGGATTAATACGCAGTATTTT.

The gene calls are TRBV12-3 or TRBV12-4 and TRBJ2-5, with 11 bases aligning to TRBD2. The junction had 8 bases not matched to a gene; V was cut back by 6 bases and J by 5 bases. The CDR3 is 15 amino acids. CDR3 sequence (DNA): TGTGCCAGCAGCCTGACTAGCGGGATCGGGGAGACCCAGTACTTC. Residues: CASSLTSGIGETQYF.

This clonotype was detected ten times or more. This chain joins TRBV7-9 and TRBJ2-7, with 8 bases identical to TRBD2. This CDR3 contains 16 residues. Germline loops: CDR1 SEHNR, CDR2 FQNEAQ (reference sequence). V shed 0 bases and J 5 bases; nucleotides not matched to a gene: 9. CDR3 region: CASSLAEPSGSDEQYF. CDR3 sequence (DNA): TGTGCCAGCAGCTTAGCGGAGCCTAGCGGGTCCGACGAGCAGTACTTC.

Notes on this clonotype: Just one base apart from a much larger clone, this may be a read error. The rearrangement uses TRBV6-5 and TRBJ2-1; D may correspond to TRBD1 or TRBD2 (7 bases each). CDR1 and CDR2 from the germline V gene are MNHEY and SVGAGI. The CDR3 consists of 13 residues. Trimming shortened V by 4 bases and J by 9 bases, and 13 bases separated the two germline ends. The CDR3 here is CASSCTGEGEQFF. CDR3 DNA: TGTGCCAGCAGTTGCACAGGGGAGGGTGAGCAGTTCTTC.

This clonotype was seen at least ten times. The chain employs TRBV15 and TRBJ2-7, with D uncertain. CDR3 length: 12 amino acids. CDR1 and CDR2 (germline): LNHNV, YYDKDF (reference sequence). The V gene lost 6 bases and the J gene lost 3 bases, with 9 bases spanning the gap. CDR3 in amino acids: CATSIGHYEQYF. The CDR3 region has the DNA TGTGCCACCAGTATCGGGCACTACGAGCAGTACTTC.

This clonotype has ten or more counts. The rearrangement links TRBV12-3 or TRBV12-4 to TRBJ1-2, with D perhaps TRBD1 (6 bases). There are 14 residues in the CDR3. Trimming left V 4 bases short and J 2 bases short, with 11 bases between. The CDR3, as DNA: TGTGCCAGCAGTTCAGTCAGGGGAAACTATGGCTACACCTTC. This encodes CASSSVRGNYGYTF.

Regarding this clonotype: At one of its ends the junction is not consistent with the germline gene, which may arise from a read error. The genes are TRBV27 and TRBJ1-1; D is possibly TRBD1 (6 bases). The CDR3 is made up of 13 amino acids. Germline CDR1 and CDR2: MNHEY and SMNVEV (reference sequence). The CDR3 bases are TGTGCCAGCAGTTTAGAGGGGGGGACTGGAGCTTTCTTT. This translates into CASSLEGGTGAFF.

This clonotype appeared many times. V usage is TRBV29-1 and J usage is TRBJ2-7, with a possible D match to TRBD2 (5 bases). The length of the CDR3 is 13 residues. Trimming shortened V by 3 bases and J by 4 bases, and 13 bases separated the two germline ends. Germline loops: CDR1 SQVTM, CDR2 ANQGSEA. The CDR3 DNA follows: TGCAGCGTTGAGGTCGGGGTCTTGTACGAGCAGTACTTC. Translated: CSVEVGVLYEQYF.

About this clonotype: Being one base from a much bigger clone, this may be a read error. The chain combines TRBV4-1 with TRBJ1-1, with D unresolved. The V and J ends lost 4 bases and 0 bases respectively, with 12 bases between them. This CDR3 has 15 amino acids. The germline gives CDR1 MGHRA, CDR2 YSYEKL. DNA of the CDR3: TGCGCCAGCAGCCCCGAGCGGAGGCTGAACACTGAAGCTTTCTTT. Protein: CASSPERRLNTEAFF.

The chain employs TRBV12-3 or TRBV12-4 and TRBJ2-1; 10 nucleotides align to TRBD2. J was trimmed by 3 bases and V by 5 bases; bases with no gene match: 7. There are 16 residues in the CDR3. The CDR3 sequence is CASSPHSGRIYNEQFF. The DNA of the CDR3 is TGTGCCAGCAGTCCTCATAGCGGGAGGATCTACAATGAGCAGTTCTTC.

This clonotype came up many times. The chain links TRBV23-1 to TRBJ2-7, with 12 nucleotides matching TRBD2. Being an ORF, TRBV23-1 has a function that is uncertain. With 0 bases clipped from V and 0 bases from J, the junction kept 6 bases outside the gene matches. The CDR3 contains 18 residues. CDR3 sequence: CASSQSGLAGPGSYEQYF. The CDR3 nucleotides are TGCGCCAGCAGTCAATCTGGACTAGCGGGGCCGGGCTCCTACGAGCAGTACTTC.

In regard to this clonotype: One junction end does not reproduce the germline sequence, and a read error may be involved. The chain joins TRBV20-1 to TRBJ2-7; D perhaps matches TRBD2 (5 bases). This CDR3 contains 11 residues. Germline assignment: CDR1 DFQATT and CDR2 SNEGSKA (reference sequence). The CDR3 loop is CSTREAVEQYF. In nucleotides, the CDR3 is TGCAGTACTAGAGAGGCGGTCGAGCAGTACTTC.

This clonotype came up many times. The chain uses TRBV4-3 and TRBJ2-2, with D perhaps TRBD1 (5 bases). Germline V gene sequence: CDR1 LGHNA, CDR2 YSLEER. The V and J ends lost 1 base and 11 bases respectively, with 14 bases between them. The CDR3 consists of 14 residues. In DNA, the CDR3 is TGCGCCAGCAGCCAAGGAATCTCGGACATCGAGCTGTTTTTT. Translated: CASSQGISDIELFF.

The chain has TRBV2 and TRBJ1-6; 10 bases fit TRBD1. This CDR3 is 23 amino acids long. The germline V gene encodes CDR1 SNHLY and CDR2 FYNNEI. The J segment lost 7 bases and the V segment lost 1 base, leaving 25 bases of the junction unmatched. CDR3 region: CASSEEVVYVSGQGSPVNSPLHF. DNA for the CDR3: TGTGCCAGCAGTGAAGAGGTGGTCTACGTCTCGGGACAGGGGTCGCCGGTCAATTCACCCCTCCACTTT.

As regards this clonotype: Being one base from a much bigger clone, this may be a read error. The chain recombines TRBV7-9 with TRBJ2-2; D tentatively fits TRBD1 or TRBD2 (5 bases each). The CDR3 covers 13 residues. In germline, CDR1 is SEHNR, CDR2 FQNEAQ (reference sequence). The DNA for the CDR3 is TGTGCCAGCACCCCCAGGGAGACCGGGGAGCTGCTTTTT. It yields the protein CASTPRETGELLF.

This clonotype was counted a few times. This clone may be a read error of a much larger clone one base away. The V call is TRBV11-2, the J call TRBJ2-3; 7 bases match TRBD2. The CDR3 is made up of 15 amino acids. The germline V gene has CDR1 SGHAT and CDR2 FQNNGV. CDR3 bases: TGTGCCAGAAGCTTCGGCTCGACTAGCCCGGATACGCAGTATTTT. Translated: CARSFGSTSPDTQYF.

This clonotype has ten or more counts. The chain carries TRBV9 and TRBJ2-3, with 9 bases matching TRBD2. J gave up 2 bases and V 6 bases, and 10 bases lay outside the gene matches. This CDR3 has 16 residues. The germline V gene has CDR1 SGDLS and CDR2 YYNGEE. CDR3 in amino acids: CASTALSGGPTDTQYF. The CDR3 DNA follows: TGTGCCAGCACCGCACTTAGCGGGGGACCCACAGATACGCAGTATTTT.

This clonotype appeared once. One end of the junction does not line up with germline, which may come from a read error. V usage is TRBV4-1 and J usage is TRBJ1-6; tentatively, D is TRBD1 (5 bases). The CDR3 totals 17 residues. CDR1 and CDR2 from the germline V gene are MGHRA and YSYEKL. The CDR3, as DNA: TGCGCCAGCAGCCAAGATCGCGGGGACGGGATTAATTCACCCCTCCGCTTT. Translation gives CASSQDRGDGINSPLRF.

This clonotype was detected only a few times. Since a much larger clone is just one base distant, this may be a read error. The CDR3 nucleotides are TGCGCCAGCAGCTTGAAGGGTGGCACAGATACGCAGTGTTTT. Its protein product is CASSLKGGTDTQCF. The chain uses TRBV5-1 and TRBJ2-3, with D unclear. Germline CDR1 and CDR2: SGHRS and YFSETQ. The CDR3 consists of 14 residues.

This clonotype was seen many times. This chain joins TRBV6-2 or TRBV6-3 and TRBJ2-3, with 10 bases identical to TRBD1. This CDR3 contains 15 residues. Germline CDR1 reads MNHEY; CDR2 reads SVGEGT. The ends lost 6 bases at V and 5 bases at J; junction bases unmatched: 8. The CDR3 is CASSYPDRGLDTQYF. The CDR3 DNA sequence: TGTGCCAGCAGCTACCCGGACAGGGGGTTAGATACGCAGTATTTT.

There are many counts of this clonotype. This chain joins TRBV4-3 and TRBJ1-3; D is ambiguous. CDR1 is LGHNA and CDR2 is YSLEER in the germline V gene. The CDR3 has 14 residues. Trimming shortened V by 0 bases and J by 4 bases, and 7 bases separated the two germline ends. In DNA, the CDR3 is TGCGCCAGCAGCCAAGATGTTGTCGGAAACACCATATATTTT. It codes for CASSQDVVGNTIYF.